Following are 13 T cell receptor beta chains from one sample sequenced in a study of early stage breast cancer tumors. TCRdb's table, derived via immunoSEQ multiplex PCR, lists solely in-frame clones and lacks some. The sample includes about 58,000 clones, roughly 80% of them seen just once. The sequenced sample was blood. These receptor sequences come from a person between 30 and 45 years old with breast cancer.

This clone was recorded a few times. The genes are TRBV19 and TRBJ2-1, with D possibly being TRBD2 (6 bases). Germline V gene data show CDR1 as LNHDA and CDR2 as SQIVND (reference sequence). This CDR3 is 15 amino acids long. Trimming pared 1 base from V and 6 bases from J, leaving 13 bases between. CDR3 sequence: CASSIGRLAFNEQFF. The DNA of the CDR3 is TGTGCCAGTAGTATAGGACGGCTAGCGTTCAATGAGCAGTTCTTC.

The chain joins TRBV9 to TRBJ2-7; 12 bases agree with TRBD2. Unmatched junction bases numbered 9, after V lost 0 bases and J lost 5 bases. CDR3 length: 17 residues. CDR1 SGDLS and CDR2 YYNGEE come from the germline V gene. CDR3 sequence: CASSVAGLAGGWDEQYF. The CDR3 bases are TGTGCCAGCAGCGTAGCCGGGCTAGCGGGAGGGTGGGACGAGCAGTACTTC.

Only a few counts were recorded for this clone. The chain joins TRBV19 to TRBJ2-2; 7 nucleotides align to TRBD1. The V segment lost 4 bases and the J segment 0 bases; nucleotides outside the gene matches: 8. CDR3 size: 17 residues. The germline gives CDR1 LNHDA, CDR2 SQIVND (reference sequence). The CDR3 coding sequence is TGTGCCAGTAGTACCGACAGGGAGAAAGCGAACACCGGGGAGCTGTTTTTT. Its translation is CASSTDREKANTGELFF.

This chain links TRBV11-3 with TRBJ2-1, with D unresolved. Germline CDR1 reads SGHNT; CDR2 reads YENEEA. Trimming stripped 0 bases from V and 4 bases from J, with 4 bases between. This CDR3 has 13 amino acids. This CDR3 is CASSLDGYNEQFF. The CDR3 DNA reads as TGTGCCAGCAGCTTAGACGGATACAATGAGCAGTTCTTC.

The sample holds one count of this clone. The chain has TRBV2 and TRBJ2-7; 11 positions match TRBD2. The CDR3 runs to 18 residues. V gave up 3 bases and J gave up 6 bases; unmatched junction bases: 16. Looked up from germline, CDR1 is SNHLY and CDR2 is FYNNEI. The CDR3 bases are TGTGCCAGCAGTGACGGTACTAGCGGGAGTGTGTTAATCCGCGAGCAGTACTTC. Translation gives CASSDGTSGSVLIREQYF.

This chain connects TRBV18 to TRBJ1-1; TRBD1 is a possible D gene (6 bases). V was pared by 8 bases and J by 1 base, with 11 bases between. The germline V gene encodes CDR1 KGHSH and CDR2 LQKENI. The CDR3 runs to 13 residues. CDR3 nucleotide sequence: TGTGCCAGCCGCGGACAGACGAACACTGAAGCTTTCTTT. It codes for CASRGQTNTEAFF.

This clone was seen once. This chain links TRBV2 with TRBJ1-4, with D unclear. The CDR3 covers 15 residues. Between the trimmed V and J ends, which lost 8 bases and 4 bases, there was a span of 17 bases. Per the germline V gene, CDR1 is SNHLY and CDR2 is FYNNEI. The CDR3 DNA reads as TGTGCCAGCGTACGCCAACAGAGCTTTAATGAAAAACTGTTTTTT. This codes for CASVRQQSFNEKLFF.

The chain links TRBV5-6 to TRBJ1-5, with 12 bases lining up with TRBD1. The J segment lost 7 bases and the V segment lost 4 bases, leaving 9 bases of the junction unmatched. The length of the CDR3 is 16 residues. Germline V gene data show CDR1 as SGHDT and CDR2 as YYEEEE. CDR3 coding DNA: TGTGCCAGCAGCCCTGGGGACAGGGGGCTTCGGCAGCCCCAGCATTTT. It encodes CASSPGDRGLRQPQHF.

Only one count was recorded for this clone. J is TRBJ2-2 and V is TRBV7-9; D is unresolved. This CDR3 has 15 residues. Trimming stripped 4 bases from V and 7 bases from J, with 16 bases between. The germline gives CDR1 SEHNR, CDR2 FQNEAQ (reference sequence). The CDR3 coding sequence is TGTGCCAGCAGCTCACCCGGTGTGATGGACGGGGAGCTGTTTTTT. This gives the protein CASSSPGVMDGELFF.

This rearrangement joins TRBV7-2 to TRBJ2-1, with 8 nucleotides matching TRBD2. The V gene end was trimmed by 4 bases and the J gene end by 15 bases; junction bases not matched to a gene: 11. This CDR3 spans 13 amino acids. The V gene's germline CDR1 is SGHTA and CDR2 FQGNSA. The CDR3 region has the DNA TGTGCCAGCAGCTCGTCGCCTAGGACTAGCTGGTTCTTC. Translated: CASSSSPRTSWFF.

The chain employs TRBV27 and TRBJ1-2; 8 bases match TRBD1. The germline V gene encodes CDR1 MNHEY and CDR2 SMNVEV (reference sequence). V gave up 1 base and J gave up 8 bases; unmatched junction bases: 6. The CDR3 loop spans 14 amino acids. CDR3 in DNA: TGTGCCAGCAGTTTATTTGGGACAGGCGCCGGCTACACCTTC. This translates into CASSLFGTGAGYTF.

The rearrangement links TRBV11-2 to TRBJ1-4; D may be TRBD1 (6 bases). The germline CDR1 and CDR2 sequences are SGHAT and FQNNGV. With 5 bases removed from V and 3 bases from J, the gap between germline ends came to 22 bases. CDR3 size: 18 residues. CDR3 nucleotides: TGTGCCAGCAGCCCGAGGACAGCCGAGCGTGTACCTAATGAAAAACTGTTTTTT. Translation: CASSPRTAERVPNEKLFF.

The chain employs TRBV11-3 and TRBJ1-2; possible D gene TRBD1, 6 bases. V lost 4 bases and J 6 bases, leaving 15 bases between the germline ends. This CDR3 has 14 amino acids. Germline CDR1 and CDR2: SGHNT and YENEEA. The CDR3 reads CASSSIRQGNGYTF. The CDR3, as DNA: TGTGCCAGCAGCTCCATCCGTCAGGGGAATGGCTACACCTTC.